This T cell receptor (beta chain) stems from a study of CD8 T cells in ankylosing spondylitis (dated by TCRdb to 2016 to 2017). A note on the overall study: To find TCR variants linked to disease, the study profiled T cell receptor beta repertoires in ankylosing spondylitis patients and healthy donors. The full study cohort was made up of 25 to 30 ankylosing spondylitis patients and roughly 100 healthy donors. Peripheral blood was sampled, and synovial fluid was also collected from ankylosing spondylitis patients. General conclusions and limits of the study: In peripheral blood, the disease-linked clones were found at relatively low frequencies and had a CD8+ phenotype. Some motif variants were previously reported in synovial fluid and blood of reactive arthritis patients, suggesting common disease-initiation mechanisms. Blood from ankylosing spondylitis patients appeared to be characterized by a TCR beta motif composed of eight highly homologous amino acid variants. Significant enrichment of the disease-linked clones was reported in matched synovial fluid samples from ankylosing spondylitis patients.

Reads for this sample came from an Illumina HiSeq 2500. Quantitative 5'-RACE with molecular barcodes was used to prepare TCR beta libraries. Under the source paper's analysis protocol: A new computational method, built on a probabilistic model of VDJ rearrangement, was used to identify disease-linked TCR variants. The raw public data were reprocessed by TCRdb itself: fastp quality trimming at Q25, MiXCR clonotype calling, in-frame beta chains only. Rows with a matching CDR3 protein are joined into one entry that keeps the most common DNA and genes. For this entry, the V and J calls and clone size follow TCRdb and not the study's own pipeline. This sample has about 360,000 distinct CDR3 sequences in its table, and approximately 22% of those were observed once. The top ten constitute about 12% of the sample. As concerns this clonotype: No cognate antigen has been identified for it. No base quality values were provided; no much bigger clone lies one nucleotide off.

The CDR3 contains 14 residues, cysteine and phenylalanine counted. Only the CDR3 DNA is retained, 42 bases long and in frame from the first base. V drops 1 base and J drops 2 bases, leaving 9 bases in between. The source material was blood, either unsorted or a sorted T cell fraction (not recorded which). The chain joins TRBV12-3 or TRBV12-4 to TRBJ2-7; the D gene is perhaps TRBD1, on 6 matching bases. The TCR comes from a male donor with ankylosing spondylitis or in good health (not recorded which). CDR3 reads: CASSLGDKTYEQYF. The nucleotide sequence reads TGTGCCAGCAGTTTAGGGGACAAAACCTACGAGCAGTACTTC.